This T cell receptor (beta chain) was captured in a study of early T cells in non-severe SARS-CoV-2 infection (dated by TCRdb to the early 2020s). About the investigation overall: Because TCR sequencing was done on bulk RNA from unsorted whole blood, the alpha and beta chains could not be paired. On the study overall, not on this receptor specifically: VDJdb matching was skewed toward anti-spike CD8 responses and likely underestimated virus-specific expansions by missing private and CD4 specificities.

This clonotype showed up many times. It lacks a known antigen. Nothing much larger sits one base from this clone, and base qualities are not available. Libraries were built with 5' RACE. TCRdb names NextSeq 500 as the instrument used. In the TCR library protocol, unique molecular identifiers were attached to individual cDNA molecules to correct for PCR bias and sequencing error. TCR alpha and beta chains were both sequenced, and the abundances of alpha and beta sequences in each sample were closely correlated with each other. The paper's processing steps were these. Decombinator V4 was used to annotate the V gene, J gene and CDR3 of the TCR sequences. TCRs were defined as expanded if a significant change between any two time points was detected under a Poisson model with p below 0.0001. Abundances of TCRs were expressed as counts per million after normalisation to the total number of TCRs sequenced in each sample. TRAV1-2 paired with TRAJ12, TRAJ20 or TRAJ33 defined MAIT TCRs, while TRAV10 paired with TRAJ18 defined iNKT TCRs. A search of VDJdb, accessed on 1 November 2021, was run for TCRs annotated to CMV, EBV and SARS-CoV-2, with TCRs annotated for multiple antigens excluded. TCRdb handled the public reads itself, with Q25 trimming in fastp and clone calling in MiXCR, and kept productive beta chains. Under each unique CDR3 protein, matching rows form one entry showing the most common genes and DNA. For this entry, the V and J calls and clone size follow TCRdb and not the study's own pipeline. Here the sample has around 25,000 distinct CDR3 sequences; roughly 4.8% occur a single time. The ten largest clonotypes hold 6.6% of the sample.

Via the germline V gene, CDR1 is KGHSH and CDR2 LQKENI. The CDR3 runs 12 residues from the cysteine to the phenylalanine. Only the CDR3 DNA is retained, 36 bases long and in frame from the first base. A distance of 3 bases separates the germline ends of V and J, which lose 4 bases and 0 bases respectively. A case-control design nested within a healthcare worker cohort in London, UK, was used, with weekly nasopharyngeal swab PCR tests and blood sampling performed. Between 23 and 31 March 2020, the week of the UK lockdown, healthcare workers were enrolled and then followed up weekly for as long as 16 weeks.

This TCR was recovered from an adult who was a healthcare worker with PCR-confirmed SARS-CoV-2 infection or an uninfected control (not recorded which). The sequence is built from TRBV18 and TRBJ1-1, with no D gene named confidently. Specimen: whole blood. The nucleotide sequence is TGTGCCAGCTCACAGTTGAACACTGAAGCTTTCTTT. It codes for CASSQLNTEAFF.